Listed below are T cell receptor beta chains from one sample, sequenced in a study of CD8 T cells in ankylosing spondylitis. MiXCR was run by TCRdb on the 5' RACE reads, yielding one entry per CDR3 protein. In the table there are about 90,000 distinct CDR3 sequences, around 8.5% of which are singletons. The specimen was blood, either unsorted or a sorted T cell fraction (not recorded which). These receptors originate from a male donor with ankylosing spondylitis. CDR3s include the opening cysteine and the closing phenylalanine or tryptophan. D genes are given only for firm matches. The size entry is marked missing in some rows and otherwise reads once, few, many or a size class.

>TRBV29-1|TRBJ2-1|many|TRBD2
CSVTGTSGKGGYNEQFF
TGCAGCGTCACCGGGACTAGCGGAAAAGGGGGCTACAATGAGCAGTTCTTC
>TRBV7-9|TRBJ2-1|few|-
CASSLALGFNEQFF
TGTGCCAGCAGCTTAGCGCTAGGTTTTAATGAGCAGTTCTTC
>TRBV5-1|TRBJ1-1|many|-
CASSLLGENTEAFF
TGCGCCAGCAGCTTGTTAGGAGAGAACACTGAAGCTTTCTTT
>TRBV19|TRBJ2-2|-|TRBD1
CASTDRGETGELFF
TGTGCCAGTACCGACAGGGGTGAGACCGGGGAGCTGTTTTTT
>TRBV7-9|TRBJ2-6|many|TRBD1
CASSLWDRGSGANVLTF
TGTGCCAGCAGCTTGTGGGACAGGGGCTCTGGGGCCAACGTCCTGACTTTC
>TRBV20-1|TRBJ2-1|few|-
CSARVLKQGYEQFF
TGCAGTGCTAGAGTTCTAAAGCAGGGTTATGAGCAGTTCTTC
>TRBV3-1|TRBJ2-2|many|TRBD2
CASSHRTLTSGSKSGELFF
TGTGCCAGCAGCCACCGAACCCTCACTAGCGGGAGTAAAAGCGGGGAGCTGTTTTTT
>TRBV14|TRBJ2-5|many|-
CASSQVGAFQETQYF
TGTGCCAGCAGCCAAGTCGGGGCTTTCCAAGAGACCCAGTACTTC
>TRBV25-1|TRBJ2-7|many|TRBD1
CASSAGQLYEQYF
TGTGCCAGCAGTGCGGGACAGCTATACGAGCAGTACTTC
>TRBV13|TRBJ1-2|-|TRBD1
CASTLGQDYGYTF
TGTGCCAGCACCCTAGGACAGGACTATGGCTACACCTTC
>TRBV7-2|TRBJ2-1|many|-
CASSLGQGRYNEQFF
TGTGCCAGCAGCTTAGGCCAGGGCCGGTACAATGAGCAGTTCTTC
>TRBV9|TRBJ2-7|many|-
CASTQGRVSYEQYF
TGTGCCAGCACCCAAGGGCGGGTGAGCTACGAGCAGTACTTC
>TRBV7-9|TRBJ2-7|many|-
CASSLGEGEQYF
TGTGCCAGCAGCTTGGGTGAGGGGGAGCAGTACTTC
>TRBV3-1|TRBJ2-5|many|-
CASSLGTGETQYF
TGTGCCAGCAGCCTAGGGACTGGAGAGACCCAGTACTTC
>TRBV30|TRBJ1-2|-|-
CAWSYDGVHGYTF
TGTGCCTGGAGTTATGATGGAGTTCATGGCTACACCTTC
>TRBV4-1|TRBJ2-3|few|-
CASSPPSQGAWYF
TGCGCCAGCAGCCCCCCTTCGCAGGGCGCATGGTATTTT
>TRBV5-4|TRBJ2-3|many|TRBD2
CASSLGGLDHSLLTDTQYF
TGTGCCAGCAGCTTGGGCGGACTAGACCACTCCCTTCTCACGGATACGCAGTATTTT
>TRBV29-1|TRBJ2-7|-|-
CSAWTEGYEQYF
TGCAGCGCCTGGACAGAGGGCTACGAGCAGTACTTC
>TRBV7-8|TRBJ2-1|-|TRBD2
CASSLSQRDAYNEQFF
TGTGCCAGCAGCCTCTCGCAGCGGGACGCCTACAATGAGCAGTTCTTC
>TRBV27|TRBJ2-1|few|-
CASTNLKELYNEQFF
TGTGCCAGCACCAACCTGAAGGAACTCTACAATGAGCAGTTCTTC
>TRBV12-3/TRBV12-4|TRBJ2-1|many|TRBD2
CASNPGLAGIISSYNEQFF
TGTGCCAGCAACCCGGGACTAGCGGGGATTATTAGCTCCTACAATGAGCAGTTCTTC
>TRBV7-9|TRBJ1-2|many|-
CASSPWAGPVRGYTF
TGTGCCAGCAGCCCCTGGGCAGGACCAGTCCGTGGCTACACCTTC
>TRBV11-2|TRBJ2-1|many|-
CASSLTPADEQFF
TGTGCCAGCAGCTTGACTCCAGCCGATGAGCAGTTCTTC
>TRBV27|TRBJ2-1|-|TRBD1
CASSSPGQGHYEQFF
TGTGCCAGCAGTTCCCCGGGACAGGGGCACTATGAGCAGTTCTTC
>TRBV15|TRBJ2-1|many|-
CATSRDWDNEQFF
TGTGCCACCAGCAGAGATTGGGACAATGAGCAGTTCTTC
>TRBV13|TRBJ2-2|many|-
CASSSTRAGELFF
TGTGCCAGCAGCTCGACGAGGGCCGGGGAGCTGTTTTTT
>TRBV7-9|TRBJ2-1|many|TRBD1
CASSFTGVRNEQFF
TGTGCCAGCAGCTTCACAGGGGTCAGGAATGAGCAGTTCTTC
>TRBV27|TRBJ2-1|few|-
CASSLLLYNEQFF
TGTGCCAGCAGTTTATTACTCTACAATGAGCAGTTCTTC
>TRBV11-2|TRBJ2-1|many|TRBD2
CASSLVAGDNEQFF
TGTGCCAGCAGCTTAGTGGCGGGGGACAATGAGCAGTTCTTC
>TRBV13|TRBJ2-1|many|TRBD1
CASSLSSGQPPYNEQFF
TGTGCCAGCAGCTTATCGTCGGGACAGCCACCCTACAATGAGCAGTTCTTC
>TRBV11-2|TRBJ1-6|many|TRBD1
CASSLGQGGSPLHF
TGTGCCAGCAGCTTAGGACAGGGAGGTTCACCCCTCCACTTT
>TRBV15|TRBJ2-1|-|-
CATSRTPEAYNEQFF
TGTGCCACCAGCCGAACCCCGGAAGCCTACAATGAGCAGTTCTTC
>TRBV2|TRBJ2-1|many|-
CASSGAVYNEQFF
TGTGCCAGCAGTGGCGCAGTCTACAATGAGCAGTTCTTC
>TRBV11-2|TRBJ2-1|many|-
CASKIWPQGPDEQFF
TGTGCCAGCAAAATTTGGCCTCAGGGTCCCGATGAGCAGTTCTTC
>TRBV27|TRBJ2-5|many|TRBD2
CASSLSGLAGGETQYF
TGTGCCAGCAGTTTATCCGGACTAGCGGGAGGTGAGACCCAGTACTTC
>TRBV5-6|TRBJ2-7|-|-
CASSDTLYEQYF
TGTGCCAGCAGCGACACTCTCTACGAGCAGTACTTC
>TRBV30|TRBJ2-1|-|-
CAWSAGAVTYNEQFF
TGTGCCTGGAGTGCGGGAGCGGTGACCTACAATGAGCAGTTCTTC
>TRBV19|TRBJ2-3|-|TRBD2
CASRPAGETRSTDTQYF
TGTGCCAGCCGGCCCGCGGGGGAAACGAGAAGCACAGATACGCAGTATTTT
>TRBV6-2/TRBV6-3|TRBJ2-7|many|TRBD2
CASSYTAPGLAGYEQYF
TGTGCCAGCAGTTACACCGCTCCGGGACTAGCGGGATACGAGCAGTACTTC
>TRBV7-9|TRBJ2-5|few|TRBD2
CASSRGLAGLETQYF
TGTGCCAGCAGCCGGGGACTAGCGGGACTAGAGACCCAGTACTTC
>TRBV7-2|TRBJ2-1|-|-
CASSWGGEGNEQFF
TGTGCCAGCAGCTGGGGCGGTGAGGGGAATGAGCAGTTCTTC
>TRBV5-6|TRBJ2-7|few|TRBD1
CASSLVAGGLDYEQYF
TGTGCCAGCAGCTTGGTGGCAGGGGGCTTGGACTACGAGCAGTACTTC